These 24 T cell receptor beta chains were sequenced from one sample in a study of Graves' ophthalmopathy and Graves' hyperthyroidism. Using RNA transcripts, the TCR beta CDR3 regions were amplified. Following a first-round RT-PCR that used HTBI primers, a second-round multiplex PCR was carried out. TCRdb passed the multiplex PCR reads through MiXCR, listing each CDR3 protein once. The sample yields over a million distinct CDR3 sequences, less than 45% seen once. Sequenced material: peripheral blood or thyroid tissue (not recorded which). These receptors all stem from an adult man with Graves' hyperthyroidism.

This clonotype was found once. A read error may explain this, as a much larger clone is one base away. V is TRBV7-2 and J is TRBJ2-5; the match to TRBD2 covers 12 bases. Trimming removed 7 bases from V and 7 bases from J; junction bases left unmatched: 10. Looked up from germline, CDR1 is SGHTA and CDR2 is FQGNSA. The CDR3 runs to 15 residues. CDR3 DNA sequence: TGTGCCAGCACCAACCTAGCGGGGGGGCAGGGGACCCAGTACTTC. It translates to CASTNLAGGQGTQYF.

This clonotype was detected many times. V and J are TRBV20-1 and TRBJ2-7; D may be TRBD1 (6 bases). Trimming took off 3 bases at V and 3 bases at J, with 18 bases between the two ends. The germline V gene encodes CDR1 DFQATT and CDR2 SNEGSKA (reference sequence). There are 15 residues in the CDR3. The CDR3, as DNA: TGCAGTGCTAGTTTTCTGGGCCCACAGGGCTACGAGCAGTACTTC. Translated, it gives CSASFLGPQGYEQYF.

This clonotype has a count of ten or more. V and J are TRBV9 and TRBJ2-7, with D uncertain. V lost 4 bases to trimming and J lost 5 bases, with 16 bases between them. Germline assignment: CDR1 SGDLS and CDR2 YYNGEE. The CDR3 extends over 14 amino acids. The CDR3: CASSRPQKSHEQYF. The CDR3 bases are TGTGCCAGCAGCCGACCTCAGAAGTCCCACGAGCAGTACTTC.

This clonotype was observed a handful of times. V is TRBV10-2 and J is TRBJ1-1, with D possibly being TRBD1 (6 bases). Per the germline V gene, CDR1 is WSHSY and CDR2 is SAAADI. With 2 bases removed from V and 1 base from J, the gap between germline ends came to 11 bases. The CDR3 is 15 amino acids. In nucleotides, the CDR3 is TGCGCCAGCAGTGAGCCGGACAGTAAGAACACTGAAGCTTTCTTT. Residues: CASSEPDSKNTEAFF.

On this clonotype: One base away lies a much larger clone, so this may be a sequencing read error. V and J are TRBV10-3 and TRBJ1-2; 8 bases align to TRBD1. There are 12 residues in the CDR3. Germline values: CDR1 ENHRY, CDR2 SYGVKD. V lost 6 bases to trimming and J lost 5 bases; unmatched junction nucleotides: 2. Here the CDR3 reads CAISRTGYGYTF. The DNA of the CDR3 is TGTGCCATCAGCCGGACAGGGTATGGCTACACCTTC.

This clonotype occurred many times. The chain joins TRBV4-3 to TRBJ1-1, with a weak D call TRBD1 (5 bases). V gave up 0 bases and J gave up 5 bases, with 13 bases separating them. Germline CDR1 LGHNA, CDR2 YSLEER. The CDR3 is 15 residues long. The CDR3 DNA reads as TGCGCCAGCAGCCAAGATCGGTCAGGGAGGACTGAAGCTTTCTTT. This sequence encodes CASSQDRSGRTEAFF.

This clonotype was detected ten times or more. The chain is built from TRBV29-1 and TRBJ1-6; 7 positions agree with TRBD1. Per the germline V gene, CDR1 is SQVTM and CDR2 is ANQGSEA. There are 16 residues in the CDR3. The V gene end was trimmed by 0 bases and the J gene end by 6 bases; junction bases not matched to a gene: 8. The CDR3 sequence: CSVEEDGGTANSPLHF. Here the CDR3 DNA reads TGCAGCGTTGAAGAGGATGGTGGGACAGCTAATTCACCCCTCCACTTT.

In this sample, this clonotype turned up many times. The rearrangement joins TRBV10-3 to TRBJ1-1; the D gene is possibly TRBD1 (6 bases). The CDR3 totals 13 residues. CDR1 ENHRY and CDR2 SYGVKD come from the germline V gene. The V end was cut by 7 bases, the J end by 1 base, with 10 bases between. This chain's CDR3 is CAITRTENTEAFF. CDR3 DNA sequence: TGTGCCATCACCCGGACAGAGAACACTGAAGCTTTCTTT.

V is TRBV6-2 or TRBV6-3 and J is TRBJ1-1; TRBD1 aligns across 12 bases. From germline, CDR1 is MNHEY and CDR2 SVGEGT. This CDR3 comprises 15 residues. V lost 6 bases, J lost 4 bases, and 6 bases stayed unmatched. For the CDR3, the DNA is TGTGCCAGCAGACCCCGGGACAGGGGGCTCACTGAAGCTTTCTTT. Protein sequence: CASRPRDRGLTEAFF.

This clonotype was seen repeatedly, ten times or more. The chain employs TRBV7-2 and TRBJ1-6, with D perhaps matching TRBD1 (5 bases). Trimming removed 4 bases at V and 4 bases at J, with 14 bases between. CDR3 length: 16 amino acids. The germline V gene has CDR1 SGHTA and CDR2 FQGNSA. The CDR3 spells CASSSGYRKYNSPLHF. CDR3 coding DNA: TGTGCCAGCAGCTCCGGTTACAGGAAGTATAATTCACCCCTCCACTTT.

The chain employs TRBV9 and TRBJ2-5; 9 bases match TRBD2. V lost 2 bases and J lost 5; bases outside the gene matches: 10. The CDR3 contains 16 residues. The V gene's germline CDR1 is SGDLS and CDR2 YYNGEE. This CDR3 is CASSVGSGSGPETQYF. The CDR3 bases are TGTGCCAGCAGCGTGGGTAGCGGGAGCGGACCGGAGACCCAGTACTTC.

The J gene is TRBJ1-5, the V gene TRBV9, with TRBD1 matching 10 bases. This CDR3 comprises 15 residues. The J segment lost 3 bases and the V segment lost 7 bases, leaving 7 bases of the junction unmatched. The germline V gene has CDR1 SGDLS and CDR2 YYNGEE. The CDR3 here is CASSSDRGINQPQHF. The CDR3 nucleotides are TGTGCCAGCTCGTCGGACAGGGGGATCAATCAGCCCCAGCATTTT.

This clonotype was observed many times. The chain is built from TRBV6-1 and TRBJ2-5; 8 bases are a match to TRBD1. The V and J ends lost 6 bases and 5 bases, in that order; junction bases with no gene match: 5. This CDR3 is built from 13 residues. Germline CDR1 MNHNS, CDR2 SASEGT. This chain's CDR3 is CASSERDRETQYF. The CDR3 region has the DNA TGTGCCAGCAGCGAAAGGGACAGGGAGACCCAGTACTTC.

Concerning this clonotype itself: This may stem from a read error, because a much larger clone lies one nucleotide away. The chain has TRBV2 and TRBJ2-7, with TRBD2 as a possible D gene (5 bases). The V and J ends lost 6 bases and 5 bases respectively, with 26 bases between them. The CDR3 runs to 17 residues. Germline values: CDR1 SNHLY, CDR2 FYNNEI. The CDR3, as DNA: TGTGCCAGCAGCCGACTAACGGGAAGAGGAAGCGGTAACGAGCAGTACTTC. Protein sequence: CASSRLTGRGSGNEQYF.

This clonotype was counted at least ten times. The chain joins TRBV7-9 to TRBJ1-5; TRBD1 is a possible D gene (6 bases). The V gene's germline CDR1 is SEHNR and CDR2 FQNEAQ (reference sequence). V dropped 4 bases and J dropped 2 bases, with 12 bases sitting between them. The CDR3 is 15 residues long. CDR3 sequence (DNA): TGTGCCAGCAGCTCAGGGGTGAGTCGCAATCAGCCCCAGCATTTT. It is translated as CASSSGVSRNQPQHF.

In its sample, this clonotype was seen many times. The genes are TRBV10-3 and TRBJ1-5, with D possibly TRBD1 on 5 matching bases. Trimming removed 3 bases from V and 5 bases from J, with 20 bases in between. This CDR3 region has 17 residues. In germline, CDR1 is ENHRY, CDR2 SYGVKD. CDR3 nucleotides: TGTGCCATCAGTGAAGGAGGGGACCGCTTCCTATATCAGCCCCAGCATTTT. It codes for CAISEGGDRFLYQPQHF.

In its sample, this clonotype was seen many times. The chain is built from TRBV20-1 and TRBJ1-2, with no clear D. The CDR3 has 13 amino acids. The V end was cut by 0 bases, the J end by 0 bases, with 5 bases between. CDR1 is DFQATT, CDR2 SNEGSKA, per germline (reference sequence). Here the CDR3 DNA reads TGCAGTGCTAGAGAGCCCGCTAACTATGGCTACACCTTC. Translated, it gives CSAREPANYGYTF.

This chain joins TRBV7-2 and TRBJ2-1; D gene uncertain. Deletions cut 8 bases from V and 4 bases from J, with 6 bases between. The CDR3 contains 11 residues. Germline V gene lookup returns CDR1 SGHTA and CDR2 FQGNSA. CDR3 sequence (DNA): TGTGCCAGCCCCAGTTACAATGAGCAGTTCTTC. Protein: CASPSYNEQFF.

At least ten counts were recorded for this clonotype. This rearrangement joins TRBV6-1 to TRBJ2-7; perhaps TRBD2 as D (6 bases). The CDR3 has 15 amino acids. Germline V gives CDR1 MNHNS, CDR2 SASEGT. V shed 2 bases and J shed 1 base, with 12 bases lying between them. The CDR3 sequence is CASSERGIGSYEQYF. The CDR3 coding sequence is TGTGCCAGCAGTGAACGGGGGATCGGGTCCTACGAGCAGTACTTC.

This clonotype appeared a few times. V is TRBV20-1 and J is TRBJ2-7, with 7 bases that match TRBD2. With V trimmed by 1 base and J by 4 bases, 13 bases remained unmatched. Germline V CDR1 and CDR2: DFQATT, SNEGSKA (reference sequence). This CDR3 comprises 16 residues. This CDR3 is CSARGGGAGNPYEQYF. CDR3 bases: TGCAGTGCTAGAGGGGGAGGGGCGGGGAACCCATACGAGCAGTACTTC.

J is TRBJ2-7 and V is TRBV7-9, with D possibly TRBD2 on 6 matching bases. The CDR3 runs 14 residues. Germline-derived CDR1 and CDR2 are SEHNR and FQNEAQ (reference sequence). Trimming stripped 5 bases from V and 5 bases from J, with 16 bases between. For the CDR3, the DNA is TGTGCCAGCAGCCCCAGGAGGGGTGATCACGAGCAGTACTTC. The encoded protein is CASSPRRGDHEQYF.

Concerning this clonotype: Its ends do not fully match the called genes, so a read error is possible. This chain joins TRBV10-3 and TRBJ2-5; TRBD2 matches at 7 bases. Germline V gives CDR1 ENHRY, CDR2 SYGVKD. This CDR3 region has 15 residues. CDR3 sequence: CASSEAGRGRETQYF. The CDR3 bases are TGTGCCAGCAGTGAAGCCGGACGCGGGAGAGAGACCCAGTACTTC.

This clonotype was counted ten times or more. Here the CDR3 reads CASSGQGIGYTF. The CDR3 DNA follows: TGTGCCAGCAGCGGACAGGGAATCGGCTACACCTTC. The chain is built from TRBV14 and TRBJ1-2; the match to TRBD1 covers 8 bases. The germline V gene has CDR1 SGHDN and CDR2 FVKESK. This CDR3 is 12 amino acids long. Trimming at V came to 5 bases and at J to 8 bases, leaving 4 bases not matched to a gene.

Ten or more counts support this clonotype. This rearrangement joins TRBV20-1 to TRBJ1-5, with TRBD1 matching over 9 bases. Looked up from germline, CDR1 is DFQATT and CDR2 is SNEGSKA (reference sequence). This CDR3 region has 17 residues. Unmatched junction bases numbered 14, after V lost 3 bases and J lost 5 bases. CDR3 protein: CSARGRPDRGGDQPQHF. The CDR3 DNA follows: TGCAGTGCTAGGGGCCGACCGGACAGGGGAGGGGATCAGCCCCAGCATTTT.